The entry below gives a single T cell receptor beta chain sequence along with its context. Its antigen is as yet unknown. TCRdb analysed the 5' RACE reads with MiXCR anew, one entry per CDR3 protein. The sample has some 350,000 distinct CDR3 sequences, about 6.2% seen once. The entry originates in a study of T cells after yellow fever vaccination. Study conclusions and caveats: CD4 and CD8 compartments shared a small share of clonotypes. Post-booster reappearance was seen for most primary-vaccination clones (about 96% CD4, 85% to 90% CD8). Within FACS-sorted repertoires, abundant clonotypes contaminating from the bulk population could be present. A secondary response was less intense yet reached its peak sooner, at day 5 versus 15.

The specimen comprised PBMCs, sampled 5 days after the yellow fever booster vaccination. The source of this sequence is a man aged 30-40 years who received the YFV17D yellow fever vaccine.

The CDR3 sequence: CSASDRSSGNTIYF. CDR3 DNA sequence: TGCAGTGCTTCCGACAGGAGCTCTGGAAACACCATATATTTT. V is TRBV20-1 and J is TRBJ1-3; TRBD1 might be the D (6 bases). The germline V and J ends were trimmed by 5 bases and 0 bases, with 11 bases remaining between them. Germline assignment: CDR1 DFQATT and CDR2 SNEGSKA (reference sequence). The CDR3 spans 14 residues.